The 9 T cell receptor beta chains listed next were all sequenced from one sample in a study of T cell repertoires in cytomegalovirus infection. MiXCR, run by TCRdb on the reads, gives a single entry per CDR3 protein. This table has nearly 550,000 distinct CDR3 sequences, about 15% appearing once. The sequencing input was CD8+ T cells from PBMCs. Every receptor here comes from a human donor in good health (CMV status not recorded). Some clones in this sample may be carry-over from other donors' samples.

The chain uses TRBV14 and TRBJ2-7; D is possibly TRBD2 (6 bases). Germline assignment: CDR1 SGHDN and CDR2 FVKESK. This CDR3 contains 16 residues. Trimming pared 0 bases from V and 3 bases from J, leaving 15 bases between. The DNA of the CDR3 is TGTGCCAGCAGCCAAGAATCCGGGGGTGGGTACTACGAGCAGTACTTC. It translates to CASSQESGGGYYEQYF.

A remark on this clonotype: Since a much larger clone is just one base distant, this may be a read error. The conserved phenylalanine or tryptophan normally closing the CDR3 is absent here, so this likely arose from a read error. The chain employs TRBV28 and TRBJ1-5; 12 bases are a match to TRBD1. With V trimmed by 6 bases and J by 9 bases, 9 bases remained unmatched. CDR1 and CDR2 (germline): MDHEN, SYDVKM. The CDR3 sequence is 15 residues long. The CDR3 DNA is TGTGCCAGCAGGAGAGGTGGGACAGGGGGCCGGCCCCAGCATTTA. As protein: CASRRGGTGGRPQHL.

This clonotype was picked up many times. The V gene is TRBV6-5, the J gene TRBJ1-2, with D unclear. Germline-derived CDR1 and CDR2 are MNHEY and SVGAGI. V gave up 0 bases and J gave up 1 base, with 6 bases separating them. The CDR3 contains 14 residues. CDR3 sequence reads: CASSYSGLNYGYTF. CDR3 in DNA: TGTGCCAGCAGTTACTCAGGCCTTAACTATGGCTACACCTTC.

The gene calls are TRBV9 and TRBJ2-7; D is possibly TRBD2 (6 bases). Trimming took 3 bases from V and 3 from J, leaving 16 bases between them. The CDR3 has 15 residues. CDR1 SGDLS and CDR2 YYNGEE come from the germline V gene. The CDR3 DNA follows: TGTGCCAGCAGCGGGGGGGACGGGTGGGACTACGAGCAGTACTTC. This encodes CASSGGDGWDYEQYF.

In this sample, this clonotype turned up many times. V and J are TRBV12-3 or TRBV12-4 and TRBJ1-1; 7 bases agree with TRBD1. V trimming: 5 bases; J trimming: 4 bases; junction bases outside the gene matches: 10. The CDR3 has 15 residues. The CDR3 coding sequence is TGTGCCAGCAGTCTTCTCGGGAGGGGGCTCACTGAAGCTTTCTTT. This gives the protein CASSLLGRGLTEAFF.

The chain couples TRBV28 to TRBJ1-2, with a weak D call TRBD1 (5 bases). This CDR3 region has 14 residues. The V gene's germline CDR1 is MDHEN and CDR2 SYDVKM. The V end lost 3 bases, the J end lost 4 bases, and 12 bases lay between the germline ends. CDR3 residues: CASSFDGTGYGYTF. For the CDR3, the DNA is TGTGCCAGCAGTTTTGACGGGACCGGCTATGGCTACACCTTC.

The V and J genes are TRBV20-1 and TRBJ2-1, with 8 bases lining up with TRBD2. This CDR3 is built from 14 residues. Per germline, CDR1 DFQATT and CDR2 SNEGSKA (reference sequence). Trimming removed 6 bases from V and 0 bases from J; junction bases left unmatched: 4. CDR3 loop: CSAPREGSYNEQFF. Written as DNA, the CDR3 is TGCAGTGCCCCTCGGGAGGGCTCCTACAATGAGCAGTTCTTC.

This clonotype appeared a single time. The chain has TRBV5-6 and TRBJ1-2; D uncertain. The V and J ends lost 2 bases and 4 bases respectively, with 21 bases between them. The CDR3 is made up of 17 amino acids. Germline V lookup: CDR1 SGHDT, CDR2 YYEEEE. CDR3 region: CASSFRSVSGAPYGYTF. DNA of the CDR3: TGTGCCAGCAGCTTTCGCAGCGTCTCAGGTGCTCCCTATGGCTACACCTTC.

Points on this clonotype: This may arise from a read error, as a much more abundant clone is one base away. The chain carries TRBV28 and TRBJ2-1; possible D gene TRBD2, 6 bases. The CDR3 is 14 amino acids. Germline V gives CDR1 MDHEN, CDR2 SYDVKM. Trimming removed 1 base from V and 9 bases from J, with 13 bases in between. CDR3 sequence reads: CASSLFRTNTEQFF. The CDR3 DNA is TGTGCCAGCAGTTTATTTAGGACTAACACTGAGCAGTTCTTC. The complete variable domain, with remaining parts taken from reference TRBV28 and TRBJ2-1, reads DVKVTQSSRYLVKRTGEKVFLECVQDMDHENMFWYRQDPGLGLRLIYFSYDVKMKEKGDIPEGYSVSREKKERFSLILESASTNQTSMYLCASSLFRTNTEQFFGPGTRLTVL.